This entry concerns a single T cell receptor (beta chain). Germline V CDR1 and CDR2: MNHEY, SVGAGI. The CDR3 runs to 12 residues. The ends lost 6 bases at V and 6 bases at J; junction bases unmatched: 3. Generated by immunoSEQ multiplex PCR, the TCRdb table keeps only in-frame clones and is missing some. The data contain about 1.1 million clones, around 82% of them singletons. These data belong to a study of shared clonotypes between healthy human individuals. The TCR comes from a man between 18 and 35 years old in good health. Some clones in this sample may be carry-over from other donors' samples. The gene calls are TRBV6-5 and TRBJ1-1; 8 positions match TRBD1. Sequenced material: memory CD4+ T cells from PBMCs. Sample subset: CD45RA-negative fraction. DNA for the CDR3: TGTGCCAGCAGACGACAGGGGTCTGAAGCTTTCTTT. Protein: CASRRQGSEAFF.